This T cell receptor (beta chain) stems from a study of T cell responses to AZD1222 COVID-19 vaccine. This CDR3 is 14 amino acids long. Assay used: immunoSEQ multiplex PCR; TCRdb lists only in-frame clones, some missing. Found here are about 130,000 clones, about nine tenths of them singletons; the top ten hold just under 6.5%. The origin of this receptor is an adult in good health. The V and J genes are TRBV21-1 and TRBJ2-7; whether TRBD1, the table's D call, matches the DNA was not checked. TRBV21-1 is a pseudogene. The starting material was peripheral blood, obtained on day 0 of AZD1222 vaccination. This chain's CDR3 is CASSVGQGPGEQYF. DNA of the CDR3: TGTGCCAGCAGCGTGGGACAGGGACCCGGGGAGCAGTACTTC.